A single sample is the source of the 16 T cell receptor beta chains below, sequenced in a study of blood T cell repertoires in COVID-19. The assay was immunoSEQ multiplex PCR, and TCRdb's table has in-frame clones only and misses some. The sample shows just under 65,000 clones, 86% of them seen only once. Sequences were obtained from peripheral blood. The source of these receptors is a man aged 40-55 years with acute or convalescent COVID-19.

The rearrangement joins TRBV6-6 to TRBJ1-1, with D perhaps matching TRBD1 (5 bases). V was pared by 10 bases and J by 6 bases, with 15 bases between. Per germline, CDR1 MNHNY and CDR2 SVGAGI (reference sequence). The CDR3 covers 12 residues. CDR3 region: CATEQEYAEAFF. For the CDR3, the DNA is TGTGCCACCGAACAGGAATACGCTGAAGCTTTCTTT.

The chain has TRBV15 and TRBJ1-1; no firm D call. The V and J ends lost 0 bases and 0 bases respectively, with 8 bases between them. Germline V gives CDR1 LNHNV, CDR2 YYDKDF (reference sequence). The CDR3 is made up of 15 amino acids. CDR3 DNA sequence: TGTGCCACCAGCAGAGAGCTGGGAGTGAACACTGAAGCTTTCTTT. It yields the protein CATSRELGVNTEAFF.

V and J are TRBV6-5 and TRBJ2-6, with D uncertain. Germline V gene sequence: CDR1 MNHEY, CDR2 SVGAGI. Trimming left V 0 bases short and J 1 base short, with 4 bases between. The CDR3 is 15 amino acids. The CDR3 is CASSYSTSGANVLTF. The CDR3 DNA sequence: TGTGCCAGCAGTTACTCGACATCTGGGGCCAACGTCCTGACTTTC.

The chain carries TRBV28 and TRBJ2-7; D is possibly TRBD2 (5 bases). The germline V gene encodes CDR1 MDHEN and CDR2 SYDVKM. The V gene lost 5 bases and the J gene lost 3 bases, with 11 bases spanning the gap. The CDR3 consists of 13 residues. As DNA, the CDR3 is TGTGCCAGCAGTCGGGGTGGGCTCTACGAGCAGTACTTC. It translates to CASSRGGLYEQYF.

The chain recombines TRBV7-8 with TRBJ1-1, with D possibly TRBD1 on 6 matching bases. CDR1 SGHVS and CDR2 FQNEAQ come from the germline V gene. This CDR3 has 14 residues. Trimming took 5 bases from V and 1 from J, leaving 11 bases between them. The CDR3 loop is CASSPRGANTEAFF. The CDR3 region has the DNA TGTGCCAGCAGCCCACGGGGGGCGAACACTGAAGCTTTCTTT.

This clone has a single count. The rearrangement links TRBV30 to TRBJ1-4; no definite D call. Germline CDR1 and CDR2: GTSNPN and SVGIG (reference sequence). CDR3 length: 14 amino acids. Trimming pared 2 bases from V and 3 bases from J, leaving 10 bases between. The CDR3 sequence is CAWSRRSANEKLFF. The CDR3 DNA follows: TGTGCCTGGAGTCGGCGGTCGGCTAATGAAAAACTGTTTTTT.

The chain couples TRBV5-1 to TRBJ1-1, with 8 nucleotides matching TRBD1. V lost 4 bases and J lost 6; bases outside the gene matches: 5. The CDR3 runs 13 residues. In germline, CDR1 is SGHRS, CDR2 YFSETQ. The CDR3: CASSVPTGAEAFF. The CDR3 coding sequence is TGCGCCAGCAGCGTACCGACAGGGGCTGAAGCTTTCTTT.

The chain joins TRBV6-5 to TRBJ1-1; TRBD1 might be the D (5 bases). Trimming took off 6 bases at V and 13 bases at J, with 21 bases between the two ends. CDR1 and CDR2 (germline): MNHEY, SVGAGI. This CDR3 has 13 amino acids. The DNA of the CDR3 is TGTGCCAGCAGCCACCCCGAACACCTAAGGGGTTTCTTT. Its translation: CASSHPEHLRGFF.

V gene TRBV6-2 or TRBV6-3 combines with J gene TRBJ2-2, with TRBD1 identical over 9 bases. Looked up from germline, CDR1 is MNHEY and CDR2 is SVGEGT. This CDR3 contains 16 residues. V lost 5 bases, J lost 9 bases, and 13 bases stayed unmatched. CDR3 residues: CASSPGQGRLMWELFF. The CDR3, as DNA: TGTGCCAGCAGTCCGGGACAGGGAAGACTTATGTGGGAGCTGTTTTTT.

The genes are TRBV29-1 and TRBJ1-4; D is possibly TRBD1 (5 bases). The CDR3 runs to 15 residues. Germline CDR1 SQVTM, CDR2 ANQGSEA. Trimming removed 7 bases from V and 4 bases from J, with 19 bases in between. The CDR3 DNA reads TGCAGCGCCGAAAGCGCGGGGGGACTTAATGAAAAACTGTTTTTT. This sequence encodes CSAESAGGLNEKLFF.

This chain joins TRBV5-4 and TRBJ2-5, with D hard to call. Germline-derived CDR1 and CDR2 are SGHNT and YYREEE (reference sequence). CDR3 size: 11 residues. Trimming removed 2 bases from V and 6 bases from J, with 5 bases in between. The CDR3 sequence is CASSFGQTQYF. In nucleotides, the CDR3 is TGTGCCAGCAGCTTTGGGCAGACCCAGTACTTC.

This clone was detected only once. This chain links TRBV21-1 with TRBJ2-7; whether TRBD2, the table's D call, matches the DNA was not checked. TRBV21-1 corresponds to a pseudogene. This CDR3 has 14 amino acids. This CDR3 reads CASEGGTDAYEQYF. The CDR3 DNA reads as TGTGCCAGCGAGGGGGGGACCGACGCCTACGAGCAGTACTTC.

The rearrangement links TRBV3-1 (or the pseudogene TRBV3-2) to TRBJ1-1; a weak D match, TRBD1 (6 bases). Germline V gives CDR1 LGHDT, CDR2 YNNKEL (reference sequence). V lost 5 bases and J 4 bases, leaving 14 bases between the germline ends. The CDR3 is 14 amino acids. CDR3 in DNA: TGTGCCAGCAGCGTTCGTTTCAGGGGCACTGAAGCTTTCTTT. Translating gives CASSVRFRGTEAFF.

The chain employs TRBV6-5 and TRBJ1-4; no firm D call. Trimming cost V 2 bases and J 8 bases, with 9 bases left between them. Germline values: CDR1 MNHEY, CDR2 SVGAGI. The CDR3 spans 13 residues. CDR3: CASSYVGEEKLFF. CDR3 sequence (DNA): TGTGCCAGCAGTTACGTTGGGGAGGAAAAACTGTTTTTT.

V is TRBV24-1 and J is TRBJ2-3, with 8 bases aligning to TRBD1. The ends lost 5 bases at V and 2 bases at J; junction bases unmatched: 2. This CDR3 has 14 residues. The germline gives CDR1 KGHDR, CDR2 SFDVKD. The chain's CDR3 is CATSGDRPTDTQYF. The CDR3, as DNA: TGTGCCACCAGTGGGGACAGGCCCACAGATACGCAGTATTTT.

The CDR3 DNA follows: TGTGCCAGCACGCGTTCCGGGACAGGAACTGGCTACACCTTC. Translated: CASTRSGTGTGYTF. V and J are TRBV21-1 and TRBJ1-2; TRBD1, the D gene given by the table, was not confirmed from the DNA. TRBV21-1 counts as a pseudogene. The CDR3 has 14 residues.